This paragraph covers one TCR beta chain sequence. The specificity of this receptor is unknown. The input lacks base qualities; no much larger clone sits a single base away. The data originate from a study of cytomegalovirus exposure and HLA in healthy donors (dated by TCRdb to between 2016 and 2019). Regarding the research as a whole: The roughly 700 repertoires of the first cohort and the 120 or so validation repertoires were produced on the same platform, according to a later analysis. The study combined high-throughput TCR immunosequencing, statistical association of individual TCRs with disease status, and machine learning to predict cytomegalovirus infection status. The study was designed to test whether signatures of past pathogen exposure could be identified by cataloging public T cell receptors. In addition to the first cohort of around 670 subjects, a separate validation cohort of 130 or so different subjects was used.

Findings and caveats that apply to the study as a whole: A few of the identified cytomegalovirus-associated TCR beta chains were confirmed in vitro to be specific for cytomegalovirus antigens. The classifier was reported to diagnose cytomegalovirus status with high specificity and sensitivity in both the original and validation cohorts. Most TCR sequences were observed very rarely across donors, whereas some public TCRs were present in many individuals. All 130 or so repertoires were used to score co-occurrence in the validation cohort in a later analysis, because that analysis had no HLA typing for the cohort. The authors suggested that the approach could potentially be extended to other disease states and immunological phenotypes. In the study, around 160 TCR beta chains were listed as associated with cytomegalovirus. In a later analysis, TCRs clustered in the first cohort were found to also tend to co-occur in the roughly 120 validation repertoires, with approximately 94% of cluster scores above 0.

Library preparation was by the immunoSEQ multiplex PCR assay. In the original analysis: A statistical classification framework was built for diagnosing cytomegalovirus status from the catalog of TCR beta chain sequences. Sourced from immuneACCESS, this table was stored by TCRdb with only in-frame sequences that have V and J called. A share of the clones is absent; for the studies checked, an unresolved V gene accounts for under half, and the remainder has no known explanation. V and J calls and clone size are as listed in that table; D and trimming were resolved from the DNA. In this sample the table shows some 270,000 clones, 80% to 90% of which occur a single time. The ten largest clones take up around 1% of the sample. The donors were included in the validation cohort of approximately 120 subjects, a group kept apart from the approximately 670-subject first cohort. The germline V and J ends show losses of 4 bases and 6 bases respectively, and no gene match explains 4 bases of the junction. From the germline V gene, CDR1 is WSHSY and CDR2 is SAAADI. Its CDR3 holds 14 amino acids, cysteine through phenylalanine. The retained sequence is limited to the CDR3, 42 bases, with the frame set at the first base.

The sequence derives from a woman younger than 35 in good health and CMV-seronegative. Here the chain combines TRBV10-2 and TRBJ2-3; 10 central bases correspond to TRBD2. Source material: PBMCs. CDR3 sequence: CASSGTSGTDTQYF. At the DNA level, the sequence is TGCGCCAGCAGTGGGACTAGCGGTACTGATACGCAGTATTTT.